The 2 T cell receptor beta chains listed next were all sequenced from one sample in a study of shared T cell receptors in the human thymus. Measured with immunoSEQ multiplex PCR; TCRdb has only the in-frame clones, and not every one. The sample records over 450,000 clones, approximately 80% being singletons. The same specimen was also included in a second study, on human thymus T cells.

What was sequenced was thymocytes. These receptors were taken from a boy in the first two years of life with a congenital heart defect.

The CDR3 DNA reads TGTGCCACCAGCAGCGTCCCGTGGGGGCTAGCCAAAAACATTCAGTACTTC. This translates into CATSSVPWGLAKNIQYF. V usage is TRBV15 and J usage is TRBJ2-4, with D possibly TRBD1 on 6 matching bases. The V gene lost 3 bases and the J gene lost 0 bases, with 15 bases spanning the gap. This CDR3 has 17 amino acids. Germline V CDR1 and CDR2: LNHNV, YYDKDF (reference sequence).

In this sample, this clone turned up a few times. The chain uses TRBV6-1 and TRBJ2-7; 7 bases are shared with TRBD1. This CDR3 region has 13 residues. The junction had 6 bases not matched to a gene; V was cut back by 5 bases and J by 5 bases. The germline CDR1 and CDR2 sequences are MNHNS and SASEGT. In DNA, the CDR3 is TGTGCCAGCAGTACGGGACAGAGACACGAGCAGTACTTC. This encodes CASSTGQRHEQYF.